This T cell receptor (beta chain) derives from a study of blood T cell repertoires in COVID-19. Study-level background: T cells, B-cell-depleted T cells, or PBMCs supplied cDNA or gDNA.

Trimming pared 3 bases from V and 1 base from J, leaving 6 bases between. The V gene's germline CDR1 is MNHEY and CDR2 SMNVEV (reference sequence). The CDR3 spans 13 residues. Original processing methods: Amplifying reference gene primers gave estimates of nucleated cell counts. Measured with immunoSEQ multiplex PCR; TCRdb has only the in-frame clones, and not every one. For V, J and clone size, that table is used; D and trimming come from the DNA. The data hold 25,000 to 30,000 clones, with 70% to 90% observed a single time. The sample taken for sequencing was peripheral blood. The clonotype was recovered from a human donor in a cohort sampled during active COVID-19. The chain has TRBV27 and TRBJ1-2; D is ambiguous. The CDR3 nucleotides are TGTGCCAGCAGTTTGGCAGATAACTATGGCTACACCTTC. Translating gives CASSLADNYGYTF.